Each of the 18 T cell receptor beta chains below was sequenced from the same sample in a study of T-cell reconstitution after alpha-beta-depleted transplantation in children. Preparation of the TCRbeta library used unique molecular identifiers. Via MiXCR, TCRdb re-called the PCR reads, giving one row per CDR3 protein. This sample has about 610,000 distinct CDR3 sequences, with over 25% found just once. The specimen comprised PBMCs, sampled before TCRalphabeta/CD19-depleted stem cell transplant. All receptors derive from a boy under two years old with Wiskott-Aldrich syndrome, due to receive a stem cell transplant.

The chain recombines TRBV5-1 with TRBJ2-5; unclear D gene. The CDR3 covers 13 residues. Germline assignment: CDR1 SGHRS and CDR2 YFSETQ. V lost 5 bases, J lost 5 bases, and 13 bases lay in between. The CDR3 nucleotides are TGCGCCAGCAGTTCGAGAGGTGGGGAGACCCAGTACTTC. Translation gives CASSSRGGETQYF. The full variable domain, rest sourced from reference TRBV5-1 and TRBJ2-5, is KAGVTQTPRYLIKTRGQQVTLSCSPISGHRSVSWYQQTPGQGLQFLFEYFSETQRNKGNFPGRFSGRQFSNSRSEMNVSTLELGDSALYLCASSSRGGETQYFGPGTRLLVL.

V gene TRBV5-1 combines with J gene TRBJ2-1, with TRBD2 identical over 7 bases. V trimming: 4 bases; J trimming: 4 bases; junction bases outside the gene matches: 11. CDR1 and CDR2 from the germline V gene are SGHRS and YFSETQ. This CDR3 has 16 amino acids. This CDR3 reads CASSTLPSGGYNEQFF. The CDR3, as DNA: TGCGCCAGCAGCACCCTACCTAGCGGCGGGTACAATGAGCAGTTCTTC.

This clonotype was observed a few times. The chain is built from TRBV4-1 and TRBJ2-6, with D unresolved. The CDR3 extends over 14 amino acids. CDR1 is MGHRA and CDR2 is YSYEKL in the germline V gene. Trimming removed 4 bases from V and 4 bases from J, with 8 bases in between. This CDR3 reads CASSPVGGANVLTF. The CDR3, as DNA: TGCGCCAGCAGCCCAGTGGGAGGGGCCAACGTCCTGACTTTC.

This clonotype has only a few counts. The J gene is TRBJ2-7, the V gene TRBV6-1; D gene uncertain. Germline CDR1 reads MNHNS; CDR2 reads SASEGT. There are 12 residues in the CDR3. Trimming stripped 1 base from V and 6 bases from J, with 7 bases between. The CDR3 here is CASSEGLPEQYF. The CDR3 DNA reads as TGTGCCAGCAGTGAAGGGTTGCCCGAGCAGTACTTC.

This clonotype has a handful of counts. The chain combines TRBV20-1 with TRBJ1-5, with D possibly being TRBD1 (5 bases). Looked up from germline, CDR1 is DFQATT and CDR2 is SNEGSKA (reference sequence). The CDR3 has 16 amino acids. Trimming took 3 bases from V and 3 from J, leaving 18 bases between them. DNA of the CDR3: TGCAGTGCTAGGGCCCGGGGATGGGGCTTCAATCAGCCCCAGCATTTT. It yields the protein CSARARGWGFNQPQHF.

The chain employs TRBV5-4 and TRBJ2-5, with a possible D match to TRBD1 (7 bases). Germline V gene lookup returns CDR1 SGHNT and CDR2 YYREEE (reference sequence). CDR3 size: 14 residues. Trimming shortened V by 4 bases and J by 3 bases, and 13 bases separated the two germline ends. DNA of the CDR3: TGTGCCAGCAGCCCGCCAGGGGGGAAAGAGACCCAGTACTTC. This encodes CASSPPGGKETQYF.

This clonotype was seen a few times. The chain uses TRBV20-1 and TRBJ2-7; D unclear. V lost 5 bases, J lost 5 bases, and 19 bases lay in between. The CDR3 length is 14 residues. CDR1 and CDR2 (germline): DFQATT, SNEGSKA (reference sequence). In DNA, the CDR3 is TGCAGTGCTTACCCGGATGCCGGGTCTGACGAGCAGTACTTC. It specifies CSAYPDAGSDEQYF.

The chain carries TRBV29-1 and TRBJ2-2; possibly TRBD1 for D (6 bases). Trimming shortened V by 7 bases and J by 1 base, and 10 bases separated the two germline ends. The CDR3 loop spans 13 amino acids. CDR1 and CDR2 (germline): SQVTM, ANQGSEA. CDR3 loop: CSAMGQNTGELFF. The CDR3 DNA follows: TGCAGCGCTATGGGACAGAACACCGGGGAGCTGTTTTTT.

The V and J genes are TRBV5-1 and TRBJ2-7, with 7 bases lining up with TRBD1. V dropped 4 bases and J dropped 7; count of bases not matched to a gene: 8. The CDR3 runs 13 residues. Germline V CDR1 and CDR2: SGHRS, YFSETQ. CDR3 sequence (DNA): TGCGCCAGCAGCATAGGACAGGCTGGGGAGCAGTACTTC. This codes for CASSIGQAGEQYF.

The chain has TRBV7-2 and TRBJ2-2; D is possibly TRBD1 (6 bases). CDR3 length: 14 residues. V lost 5 bases to trimming and J lost 7 bases, with 14 bases between them. Looked up from germline, CDR1 is SGHTA and CDR2 is FQGNSA. CDR3 DNA sequence: TGTGCCAGCAGCATTTTAGGGGGAAACGGGGAGCTGTTTTTT. Protein sequence: CASSILGGNGELFF.

The chain is built from TRBV24-1 and TRBJ2-1; 8 nucleotides align to TRBD1. The ends lost 5 bases at V and 3 bases at J; junction bases unmatched: 5. Looked up from germline, CDR1 is KGHDR and CDR2 is SFDVKD. The CDR3 is 15 residues long. The CDR3 nucleotides are TGTGCCACCAGTGGCATGGGACAGGACTACAATGAGCAGTTCTTC. Protein: CATSGMGQDYNEQFF.

V usage is TRBV29-1 and J usage is TRBJ2-1; tentatively, D is TRBD2 (6 bases). The V end was cut by 0 bases, the J end by 6 bases, with 9 bases between. Germline V CDR1 and CDR2: SQVTM, ANQGSEA. The CDR3 is made up of 13 amino acids. The CDR3 loop is CSVEEGGPNEQFF. The CDR3 coding sequence is TGCAGCGTTGAAGAGGGGGGTCCCAATGAGCAGTTCTTC.

The rearrangement links TRBV5-1 to TRBJ2-1; 9 nucleotides align to TRBD1. V gave up 4 bases and J gave up 3 bases; unmatched junction bases: 8. The CDR3 covers 16 residues. Germline V gives CDR1 SGHRS, CDR2 YFSETQ. Here the CDR3 reads CASSALTGGDYNEQFF. The CDR3 bases are TGCGCCAGCAGCGCCCTTACAGGGGGCGACTACAATGAGCAGTTCTTC. The whole variable domain, filled in from reference TRBV5-1 and TRBJ2-1, reads KAGVTQTPRYLIKTRGQQVTLSCSPISGHRSVSWYQQTPGQGLQFLFEYFSETQRNKGNFPGRFSGRQFSNSRSEMNVSTLELGDSALYLCASSALTGGDYNEQFFGPGTRLTVL.

The J gene is TRBJ2-1, the V gene TRBV5-1, with unresolved D. Trimming pared 5 bases from V and 2 bases from J, leaving 23 bases between. The CDR3 runs 18 residues. CDR1 is SGHRS and CDR2 is YFSETQ in the germline V gene. CDR3 amino acids: CASSRGLQSNFAYNEQFF. As DNA, the CDR3 is TGCGCCAGCAGTCGAGGCCTCCAGTCCAACTTCGCCTACAATGAGCAGTTCTTC.

The chain combines TRBV2 with TRBJ2-4; no reliable D call. Trimming removed 5 bases at V and 2 bases at J, with 10 bases between. This CDR3 has 14 amino acids. Per the germline V gene, CDR1 is SNHLY and CDR2 is FYNNEI. CDR3 sequence (DNA): TGTGCCAGCAGTAACCTAGGTTCCAAAAACATTCAGTACTTC. Translated, it gives CASSNLGSKNIQYF. Full variable domain (rest looked up from reference TRBV2 and TRBJ2-4): EPEVTQTPSHQVTQMGQEVILRCVPISNHLYFYWYRQILGQKVEFLVSFYNNEISEKSEIFDDQFSVERPDGSNFTLKIRSTKLEDSAMYFCASSNLGSKNIQYFGAGTRLSVL.

This chain uses TRBV5-1 with TRBJ1-5, with 8 bases aligning to TRBD1. V dropped 1 base and J dropped 6; count of bases not matched to a gene: 3. The CDR3 is 14 residues long. Germline V gene sequence: CDR1 SGHRS, CDR2 YFSETQ. CDR3 sequence reads: CASSLTGGIQPQHF. The CDR3 DNA reads TGCGCCAGCAGCTTGACAGGGGGGATTCAGCCCCAGCATTTT.

V usage is TRBV27 and J usage is TRBJ2-6; D is uncertain. Germline V gene sequence: CDR1 MNHEY, CDR2 SMNVEV (reference sequence). CDR3 length: 17 residues. Trimming removed 2 bases from V and 0 bases from J, with 11 bases in between. The DNA of the CDR3 is TGTGCCAGCAGTTTAGCCCCCCGGACCTCTGGGGCCAACGTCCTGACTTTC. Its protein is CASSLAPRTSGANVLTF.

The chain links TRBV10-3 to TRBJ2-1, with TRBD2 identical over 8 bases. The CDR3 spans 16 residues. The V segment lost 7 bases and the J segment 4 bases; nucleotides outside the gene matches: 12. Germline V gene data show CDR1 as ENHRY and CDR2 as SYGVKD. CDR3 loop: CAITERAGDLYNEQFF. In DNA, the CDR3 is TGTGCCATCACCGAAAGAGCGGGGGATCTTTACAATGAGCAGTTCTTC.